This TCR beta chain appears in the sequencing data of a study of cytomegalovirus exposure and HLA in healthy donors. At the level of the study: A subsequent analysis reported that the 120 or so validation repertoires were produced on the same platform that had also been used for the roughly 670 first-cohort repertoires. Study results and caveats: Through in vitro validation, three CMV-associated chains were shown to be specific for CMV antigens. Many donors shared some public TCRs, even though most TCR sequences were rare.

This table comes from immunoSEQ multiplex PCR, and its TCRdb copy is limited to in-frame clones, with some not included. The sample contains 90,000 to 140,000 clones, 86% of which appear only once. To note about this clone: The target antigen is unknown.

The CDR3 runs 14 residues. The ends were cut back, 0 bases at V and 5 bases at J, with 9 bases in the middle. Germline assignment: CDR1 SGHDT and CDR2 YYEEEE. While the first cohort had around 700 subjects, the donors belonged to the separate validation cohort of 120 subjects. The rearrangement links TRBV5-6 to TRBJ1-5, with a possible D match to TRBD1 (6 bases). The sample consisted of PBMCs. The sequence came from a woman aged 18-29 years in good health and CMV-seropositive. CDR3 loop: CASSLGQAYQPQHF. Written as DNA, the CDR3 is TGTGCCAGCAGCTTGGGACAGGCGTATCAGCCCCAGCATTTT.